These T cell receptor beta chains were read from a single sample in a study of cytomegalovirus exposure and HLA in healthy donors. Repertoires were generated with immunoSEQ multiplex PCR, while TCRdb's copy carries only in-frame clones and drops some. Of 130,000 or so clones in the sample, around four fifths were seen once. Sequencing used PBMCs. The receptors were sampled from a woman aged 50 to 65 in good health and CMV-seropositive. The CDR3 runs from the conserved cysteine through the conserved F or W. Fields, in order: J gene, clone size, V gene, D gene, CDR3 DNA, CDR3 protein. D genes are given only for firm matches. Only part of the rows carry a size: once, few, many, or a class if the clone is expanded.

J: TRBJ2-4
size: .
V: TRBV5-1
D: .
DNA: TGCGCCAGCACAGGGTTGATGTCCAGTCAGTACTTC
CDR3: CASTGLMSSQYF

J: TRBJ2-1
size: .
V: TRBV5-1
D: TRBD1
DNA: TGCGCCAGCAGCTTATACCGGGACAGACCTTACAATGAGCAGTTCTTC
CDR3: CASSLYRDRPYNEQFF

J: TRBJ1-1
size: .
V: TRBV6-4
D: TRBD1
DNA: TGTGCCAGCAGGGACACGAACAGGGGCTACACTGAAGCTTTCTTT
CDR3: CASRDTNRGYTEAFF

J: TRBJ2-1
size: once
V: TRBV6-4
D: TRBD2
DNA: TGTGCCAGCAGTGTTGGGCTAGCGGACAATGAGCAGTTCTTC
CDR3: CASSVGLADNEQFF

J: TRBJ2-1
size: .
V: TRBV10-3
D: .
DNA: TGTGCCATCAGTGAGGGTGCGGGCCTTTACAATGAGCAGTTCTTC
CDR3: CAISEGAGLYNEQFF

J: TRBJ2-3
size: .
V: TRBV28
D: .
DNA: TGTGCCATCACCCGACATGGGACAGATACGCAGTATTTT
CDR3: CAITRHGTDTQYF

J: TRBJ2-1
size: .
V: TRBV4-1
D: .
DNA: TGCGCCAGCAGCGCAAGGGGTGGGGATGAGCAGTTCTTC
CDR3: CASSARGGDEQFF

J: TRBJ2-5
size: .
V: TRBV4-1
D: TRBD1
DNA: TGCGCCAGCAGCCAAGGTCGGGCGGGGTGGACAGGGACGGTGGGAGAGACCCAGTACTTC
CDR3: CASSQGRAGWTGTVGETQYF

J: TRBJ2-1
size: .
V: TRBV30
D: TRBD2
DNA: TGTGCCTGGAGCGAGAGCGGGAGCTCCTACAATGAGCAGTTCTTC
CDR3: CAWSESGSSYNEQFF

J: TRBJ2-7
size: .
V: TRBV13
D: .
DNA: TGTGCCAGCAGTTACCTTTACGAGCAGTACTTC
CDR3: CASSYLYEQYF

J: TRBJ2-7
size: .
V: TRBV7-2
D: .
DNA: TGTGCCAACAGCTTAGGGGCCTACGAACGGGAGCAGTACTTC
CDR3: CANSLGAYEREQYF

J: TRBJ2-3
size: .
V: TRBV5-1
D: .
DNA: TGCGCCAGCAGCCTCAGCACAGATACGCAGTATTTT
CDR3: CASSLSTDTQYF

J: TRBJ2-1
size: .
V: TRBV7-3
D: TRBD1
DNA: TGTGCCAGCAGCTCAGGACAGGACTACAATGAGCAGTTCTTC
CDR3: CASSSGQDYNEQFF

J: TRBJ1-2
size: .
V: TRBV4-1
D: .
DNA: TGCGCCAGCAGCCAAGCACCCACAGGGAGGGATAACTATGGCTACACCTTC
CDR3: CASSQAPTGRDNYGYTF

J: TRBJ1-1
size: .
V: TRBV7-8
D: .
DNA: TGTGCCAGCAGCCCGGGGGGGTGGAACACTGAAGCTTTCTTT
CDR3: CASSPGGWNTEAFF

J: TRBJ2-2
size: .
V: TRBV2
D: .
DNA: TGTGCCAGCAGTCCGATAGGGGGGGACACCGGGGAGCTGTTTTTT
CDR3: CASSPIGGDTGELFF

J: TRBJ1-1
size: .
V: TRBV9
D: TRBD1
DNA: TGTGCCAGCAGTCATTCCCCGGGACAGAGCATGAACACTGAAGCTTTCTTT
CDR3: CASSHSPGQSMNTEAFF

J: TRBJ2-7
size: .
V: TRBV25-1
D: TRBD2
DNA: TGTGCCAGCAGCAACCCTGGGGGGGCCTACGAGCAGTACTTC
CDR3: CASSNPGGAYEQYF

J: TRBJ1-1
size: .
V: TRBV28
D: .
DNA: TGTGCCAGCAGTTCCCCCCCTAGTGAAGCTTTCTTT
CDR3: CASSSPPSEAFF

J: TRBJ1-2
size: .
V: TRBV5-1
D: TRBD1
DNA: TGCGCCAGCAGCTTGGGACAGGGGGCCCCTTATGGCTACACCTTC
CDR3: CASSLGQGAPYGYTF

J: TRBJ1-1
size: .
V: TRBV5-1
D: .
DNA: TGCGCCAGCAGCTTGGTCGCGGGCATGAACACTGAAGCTTTCTTT
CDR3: CASSLVAGMNTEAFF

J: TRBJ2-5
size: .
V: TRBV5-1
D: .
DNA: TGCGCCAGCAGCTTACAGGGCGGGGAGACCCAGTACTTC
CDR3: CASSLQGGETQYF

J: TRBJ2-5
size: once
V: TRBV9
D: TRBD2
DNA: TGTGCCAGCAGCGTAGTAGTTAGCGGGGAGACCCAGTACTTC
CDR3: CASSVVVSGETQYF

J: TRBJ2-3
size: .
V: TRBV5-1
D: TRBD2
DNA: TGCGCCAGCAGCTCTACTAGCGGGGGCCCAGATACGCAGTATTTT
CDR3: CASSSTSGGPDTQYF

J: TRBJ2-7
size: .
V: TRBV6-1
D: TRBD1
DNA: TGTGCCAGCAGGCGGGACAGGGGATTCTACGAGCAGTACTTC
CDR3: CASRRDRGFYEQYF

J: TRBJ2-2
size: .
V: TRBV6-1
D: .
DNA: TGTGCCAGCAGTGAAGGGAGTCGGCATTCCGCGAACACCGGGGAGCTGTTTTTT
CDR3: CASSEGSRHSANTGELFF

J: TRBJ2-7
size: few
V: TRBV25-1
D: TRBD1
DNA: TGTGCCAGCAGTGCCCCTCGAGGGACAGGGGGTGCCTACGAGCAGTACTTC
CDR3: CASSAPRGTGGAYEQYF

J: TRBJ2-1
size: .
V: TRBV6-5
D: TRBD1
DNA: TGTGCCAGCAGCCCACAGGGGCCGGGGTACAATGAGCAGTTCTTC
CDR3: CASSPQGPGYNEQFF

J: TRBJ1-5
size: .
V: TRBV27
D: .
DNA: TGTGCCAGCAGTTTTATCGGCTCGCAGGGTTATCAGCCCCAGCATTTT
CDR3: CASSFIGSQGYQPQHF

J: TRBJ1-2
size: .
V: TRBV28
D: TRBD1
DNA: TGTGCCAGCAGTTCGGGACAGGAAGGAAACTATGGCTACACCTTC
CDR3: CASSSGQEGNYGYTF

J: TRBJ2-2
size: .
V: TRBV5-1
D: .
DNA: TGCGCCAGCAGCTTGGATGGGCGAACCGGGGAGCTGTTTTTT
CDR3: CASSLDGRTGELFF

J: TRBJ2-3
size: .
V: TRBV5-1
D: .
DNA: TGCGCCAGCAGCTTGGACAGCGGCCCAGATACGCAGTATTTT
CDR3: CASSLDSGPDTQYF

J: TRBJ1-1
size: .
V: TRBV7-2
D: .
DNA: TGTGCCAGCAGCTTAGGGGTTACGGGTGAAGCTTTCTTT
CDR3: CASSLGVTGEAFF

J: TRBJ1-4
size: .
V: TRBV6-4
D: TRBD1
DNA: TGTGCCAGCAGCTTACAGGGGGGGCCCAATGAAAAACTGTTTTTT
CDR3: CASSLQGGPNEKLFF

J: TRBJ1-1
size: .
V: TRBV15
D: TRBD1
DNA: TGTGCCACCAGCACTTTCAGGGGGAAAGACACTGAAGCTTTCTTT
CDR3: CATSTFRGKDTEAFF

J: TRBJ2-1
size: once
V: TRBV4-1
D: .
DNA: TGCGCCAGCAGCCAACTACCAGGGTCTCTGGGTTACAATGAGCAGTTCTTC
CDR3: CASSQLPGSLGYNEQFF

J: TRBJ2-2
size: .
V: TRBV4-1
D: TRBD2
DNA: TGCGCCAGCTCCCAACTAGCGGGGAACACCGGGGAGCTGTTTTTT
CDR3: CASSQLAGNTGELFF

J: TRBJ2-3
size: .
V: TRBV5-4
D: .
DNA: TGTGCCAGCAGCCATCGACAGGTCCGGGGAGATACGCAGTATTTT
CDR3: CASSHRQVRGDTQYF

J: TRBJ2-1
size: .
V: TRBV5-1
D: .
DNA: TGCGCCAGCAGCTTCGTACAGGGAGCTGAGAATGAGCAGTTCTTC
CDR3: CASSFVQGAENEQFF

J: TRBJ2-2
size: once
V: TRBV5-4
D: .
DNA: TGTGCCAGCAGCTGGGGAGGGGGTGAATACACCGGGGAGCTGTTTTTT
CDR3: CASSWGGGEYTGELFF

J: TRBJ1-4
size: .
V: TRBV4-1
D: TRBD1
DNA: TGCGCCAGCAGCCAAGGCAGGGGACAGGTCCGGAAAAAACTGTTTTTT
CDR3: CASSQGRGQVRKKLFF

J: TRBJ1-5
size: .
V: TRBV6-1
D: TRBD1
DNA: TGTGCCAGCAGTTGGGACAGACAAAGTCAGCCCCAGCATTTT
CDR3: CASSWDRQSQPQHF

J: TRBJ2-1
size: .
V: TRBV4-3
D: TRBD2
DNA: TGCGCCAGCAGCCCCCGAGGGGCTAGCGGGGGCTCCTACAATGAGCAGTTCTTC
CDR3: CASSPRGASGGSYNEQFF

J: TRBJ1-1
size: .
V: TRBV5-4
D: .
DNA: TGTGCCAGCAGCTATGACAGAGACACTGAAGCTTTCTTT
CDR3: CASSYDRDTEAFF

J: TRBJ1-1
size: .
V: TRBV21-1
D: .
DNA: TGTGCCAGCAGCAATCCCCCGGGGGAGGGTTTCTTT
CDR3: CASSNPPGEGFF

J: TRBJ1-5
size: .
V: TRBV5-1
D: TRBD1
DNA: TGCGCCAGCAGCCCCGGGACAGGGGCCCAGCCCCAGCATTTT
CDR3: CASSPGTGAQPQHF

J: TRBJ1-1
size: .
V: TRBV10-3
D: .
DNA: TGTGCCATCAGTGAGCAGGGGCTGGATGGTGAAGCTTTCTTT
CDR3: CAISEQGLDGEAFF

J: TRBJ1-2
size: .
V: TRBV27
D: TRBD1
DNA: TGTGCCAGCAGTGCTTTCACCCCTCTGGACAGGGAAGATGGCTACACCTTC
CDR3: CASSAFTPLDREDGYTF

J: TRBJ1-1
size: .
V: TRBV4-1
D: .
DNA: TGCGCCAGCAGCCAAGCACGGTCGAACACTGAAGCTTTCTTT
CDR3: CASSQARSNTEAFF

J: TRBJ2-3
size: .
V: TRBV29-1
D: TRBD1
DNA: TGCAGCGTGAGGGATGCCAGGGGGCTTTCAGATACGCAGTATTTT
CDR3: CSVRDARGLSDTQYF